This T cell receptor (beta chain) came from a study of technical replicates of blood from a handful of donors. Some clones are missing from TCRdb's copy, which holds only in-frame ones; the method was immunoSEQ multiplex PCR. The table has some 82,000 clones, 94% seen once. The sequenced sample consisted of T cells isolated from PBMCs. This clonotype was obtained from a human donor in good health.

DNA of the CDR3: TGTGCCAGCAGTGTAGGACACTCCTACGAGCAGTACTTC. It specifies CASSVGHSYEQYF. The chain is built from TRBV6-1 and TRBJ2-7; D is perhaps TRBD1 (5 bases). There are 13 residues in the CDR3. V was trimmed by 4 bases and J by 0 bases, leaving 7 bases between them. Germline V CDR1 and CDR2: MNHNS, SASEGT.